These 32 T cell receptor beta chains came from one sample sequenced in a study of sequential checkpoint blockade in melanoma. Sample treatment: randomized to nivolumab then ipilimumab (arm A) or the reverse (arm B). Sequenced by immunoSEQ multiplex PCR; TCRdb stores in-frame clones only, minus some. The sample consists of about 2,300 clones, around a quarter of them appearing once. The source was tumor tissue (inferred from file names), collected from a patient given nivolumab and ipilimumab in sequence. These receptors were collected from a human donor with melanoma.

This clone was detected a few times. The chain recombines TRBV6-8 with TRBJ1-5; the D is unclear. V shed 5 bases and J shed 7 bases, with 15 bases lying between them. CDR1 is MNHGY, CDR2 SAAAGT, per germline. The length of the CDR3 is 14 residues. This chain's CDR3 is CASSDGPVGQPQHF. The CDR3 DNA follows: TGTGCCAGCAGTGACGGACCTGTCGGGCAGCCCCAGCATTTT.

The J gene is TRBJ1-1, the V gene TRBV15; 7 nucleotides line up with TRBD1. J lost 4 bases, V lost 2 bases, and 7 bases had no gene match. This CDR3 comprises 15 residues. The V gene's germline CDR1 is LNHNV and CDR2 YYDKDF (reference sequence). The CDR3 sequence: CATSRRGQITTEAFF. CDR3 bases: TGTGCCACCAGCAGAAGGGGGCAGATTACCACTGAAGCTTTCTTT.

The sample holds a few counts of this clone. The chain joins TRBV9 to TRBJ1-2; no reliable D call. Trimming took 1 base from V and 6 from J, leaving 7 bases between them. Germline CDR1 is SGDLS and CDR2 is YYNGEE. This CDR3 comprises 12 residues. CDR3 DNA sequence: TGTGCCAGCAGCGTACCTCGGGATGGCTACACCTTC. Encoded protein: CASSVPRDGYTF.

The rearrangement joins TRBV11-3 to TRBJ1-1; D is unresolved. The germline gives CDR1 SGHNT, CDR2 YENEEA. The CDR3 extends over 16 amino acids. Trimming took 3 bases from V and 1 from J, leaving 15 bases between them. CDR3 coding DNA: TGTGCCAGCAGCTTGCCCTCAAGGCCCCAGAACACTGAAGCTTTCTTT. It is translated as CASSLPSRPQNTEAFF.

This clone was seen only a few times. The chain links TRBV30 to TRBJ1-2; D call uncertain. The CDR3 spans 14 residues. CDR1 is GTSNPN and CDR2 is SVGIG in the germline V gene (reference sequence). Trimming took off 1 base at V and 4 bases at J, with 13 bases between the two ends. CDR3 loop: CAWSGQLDRYGYTF. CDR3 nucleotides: TGTGCCTGGAGTGGGCAGTTAGACCGCTATGGCTACACCTTC.

CDR3 sequence reads: CASSSTSGGPYEQYF. The CDR3 DNA reads as TGTGCCAGCAGCTCGACTAGCGGGGGGCCCTACGAGCAGTACTTC. The J gene is TRBJ2-7, the V gene TRBV7-6; TRBD2 matches 13 bases. From germline, CDR1 is SGHVS and CDR2 FNYEAQ. This CDR3 has 15 residues. The ends lost 4 bases at V and 2 bases at J; junction bases unmatched: 2.

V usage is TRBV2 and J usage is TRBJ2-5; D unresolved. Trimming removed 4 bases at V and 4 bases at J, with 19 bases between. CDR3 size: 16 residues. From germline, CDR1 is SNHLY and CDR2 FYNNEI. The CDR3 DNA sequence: TGTGCCAGCAGTGGATTCGGCTCTTCAAACGGAGAGACCCAGTACTTC. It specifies CASSGFGSSNGETQYF.

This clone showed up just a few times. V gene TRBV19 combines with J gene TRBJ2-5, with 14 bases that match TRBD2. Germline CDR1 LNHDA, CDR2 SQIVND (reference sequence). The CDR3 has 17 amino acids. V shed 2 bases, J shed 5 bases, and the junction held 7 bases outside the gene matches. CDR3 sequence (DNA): TGTGCCAGTAGTATAAGTGGACTAGCGGGGGGTAAGGAGACCCAGTACTTC. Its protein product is CASSISGLAGGKETQYF.

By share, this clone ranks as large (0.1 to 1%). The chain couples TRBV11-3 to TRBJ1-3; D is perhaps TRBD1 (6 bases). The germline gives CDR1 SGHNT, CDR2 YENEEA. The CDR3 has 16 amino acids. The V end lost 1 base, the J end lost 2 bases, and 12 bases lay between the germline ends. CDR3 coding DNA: TGTGCCAGCAGCTTAGGGTCGGCAGGGGCTGGAAACACCATATATTTT. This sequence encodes CASSLGSAGAGNTIYF.

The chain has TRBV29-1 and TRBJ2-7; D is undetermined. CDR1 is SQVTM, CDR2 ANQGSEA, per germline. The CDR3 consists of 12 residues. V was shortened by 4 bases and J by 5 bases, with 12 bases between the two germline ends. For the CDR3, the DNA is TGCAGCGTTGGCCTGGACGGTAACGAGCAGTACTTC. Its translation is CSVGLDGNEQYF.

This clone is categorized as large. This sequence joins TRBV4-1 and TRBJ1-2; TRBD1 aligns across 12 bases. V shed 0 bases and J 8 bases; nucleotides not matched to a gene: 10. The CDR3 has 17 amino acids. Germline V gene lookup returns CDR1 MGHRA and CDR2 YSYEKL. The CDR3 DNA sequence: TGCGCCAGCAGCCAAGATTATGGGACAGGGGGCGCGGCAGGCTACACCTTC. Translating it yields CASSQDYGTGGAAGYTF.

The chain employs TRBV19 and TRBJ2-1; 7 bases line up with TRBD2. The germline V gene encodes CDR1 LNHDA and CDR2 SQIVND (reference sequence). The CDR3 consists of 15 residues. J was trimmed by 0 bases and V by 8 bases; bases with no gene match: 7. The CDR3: CASATSPSSYNEQFF. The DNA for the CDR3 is TGTGCCAGTGCGACTAGCCCCTCCTCCTACAATGAGCAGTTCTTC.

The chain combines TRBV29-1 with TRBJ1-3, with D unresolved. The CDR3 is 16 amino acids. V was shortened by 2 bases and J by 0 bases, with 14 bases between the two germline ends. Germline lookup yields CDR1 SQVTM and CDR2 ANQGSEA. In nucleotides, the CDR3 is TGCAGCGTTGAATGGGTCGACGTCTTCTCTGGAAACACCATATATTTT. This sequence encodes CSVEWVDVFSGNTIYF.

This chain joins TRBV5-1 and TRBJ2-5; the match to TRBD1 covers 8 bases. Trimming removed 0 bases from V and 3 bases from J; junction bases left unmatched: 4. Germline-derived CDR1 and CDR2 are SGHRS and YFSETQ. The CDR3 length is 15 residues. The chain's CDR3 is CASSLALTGEETQYF. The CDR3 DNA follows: TGCGCCAGCAGCTTGGCCTTGACAGGGGAAGAGACCCAGTACTTC.

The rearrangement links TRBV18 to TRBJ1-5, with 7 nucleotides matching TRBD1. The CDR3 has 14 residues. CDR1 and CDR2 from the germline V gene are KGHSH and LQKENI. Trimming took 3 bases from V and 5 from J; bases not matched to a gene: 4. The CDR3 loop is CASSPGTADQPQHF. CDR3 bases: TGTGCCAGCTCACCCGGGACAGCTGATCAGCCCCAGCATTTT. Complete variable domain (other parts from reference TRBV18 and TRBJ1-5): NAGVMQNPRHLVRRRGQEARLRCSPMKGHSHVYWYRQLPEEGLKFMVYLQKENIIDESGMPKERFSAEFPKEGPSILRIQQVVRGDSAAYFCASSPGTADQPQHFGDGTRLSIL.

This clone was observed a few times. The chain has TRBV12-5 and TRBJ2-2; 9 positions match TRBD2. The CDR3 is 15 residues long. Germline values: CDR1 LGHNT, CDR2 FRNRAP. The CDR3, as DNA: TGTGCCAGCACCCTGACTAGCGGAAACACCGGGGAGCTGTTTTTT. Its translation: CASTLTSGNTGELFF.

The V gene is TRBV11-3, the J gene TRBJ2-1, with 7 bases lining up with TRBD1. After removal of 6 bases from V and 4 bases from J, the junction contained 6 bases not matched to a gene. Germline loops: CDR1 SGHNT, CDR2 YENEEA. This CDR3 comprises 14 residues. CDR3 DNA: TGTGCCAGCAGACCCGGACAGGCTTACAATGAGCAGTTCTTC. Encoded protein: CASRPGQAYNEQFF.

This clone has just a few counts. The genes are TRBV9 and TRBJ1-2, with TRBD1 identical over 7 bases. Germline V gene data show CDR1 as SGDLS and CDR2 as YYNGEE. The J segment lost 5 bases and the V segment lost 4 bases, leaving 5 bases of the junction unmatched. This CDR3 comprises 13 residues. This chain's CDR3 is CASSPDREYGYTF. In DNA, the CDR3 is TGTGCCAGCAGCCCAGACAGGGAGTATGGCTACACCTTC.

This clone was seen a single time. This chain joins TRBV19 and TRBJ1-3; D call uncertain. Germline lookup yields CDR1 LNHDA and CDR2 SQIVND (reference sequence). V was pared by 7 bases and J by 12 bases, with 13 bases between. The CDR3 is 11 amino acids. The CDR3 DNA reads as TGTGCCAGTACGATGGGAGCCCACATATATTTT. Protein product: CASTMGAHIYF. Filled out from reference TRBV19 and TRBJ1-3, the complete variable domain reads DGGITQSPKYLFRKEGQNVTLSCEQNLNHDAMYWYRQDPGQGLRLIYYSQIVNDFQKGDIAEGYSVSREKKESFPLTVTSAQKNPTAFYLCASTMGAHIYFGEGSWLTVV.

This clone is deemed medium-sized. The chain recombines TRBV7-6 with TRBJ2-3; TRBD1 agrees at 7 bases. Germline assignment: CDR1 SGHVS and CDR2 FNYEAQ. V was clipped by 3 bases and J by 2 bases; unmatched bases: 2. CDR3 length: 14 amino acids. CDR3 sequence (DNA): TGTGCCAGCAGCTTCGGGACAGTCACAGATACGCAGTATTTT. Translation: CASSFGTVTDTQYF.

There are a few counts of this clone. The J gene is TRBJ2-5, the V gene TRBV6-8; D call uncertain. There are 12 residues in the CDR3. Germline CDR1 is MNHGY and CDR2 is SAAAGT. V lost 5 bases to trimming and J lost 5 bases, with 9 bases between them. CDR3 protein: CASSKMGETQYF. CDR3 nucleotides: TGTGCCAGCAGTAAAATGGGGGAGACCCAGTACTTC.

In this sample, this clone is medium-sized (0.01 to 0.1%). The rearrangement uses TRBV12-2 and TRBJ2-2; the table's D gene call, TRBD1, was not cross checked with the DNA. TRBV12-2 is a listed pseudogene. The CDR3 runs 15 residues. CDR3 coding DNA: TGTGCCGGAGGAGCTAGGGACAGGGTGATCGGGGAGCTGTTTTTT. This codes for CAGGARDRVIGELFF.

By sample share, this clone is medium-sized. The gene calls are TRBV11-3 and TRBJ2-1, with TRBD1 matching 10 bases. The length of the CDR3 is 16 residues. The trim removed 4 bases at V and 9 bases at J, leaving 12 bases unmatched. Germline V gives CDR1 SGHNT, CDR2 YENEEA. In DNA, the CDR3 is TGTGCCAGCAGCTCGACAGGGGGCGCCCCCGGGGGTGAGCAGTTCTTC. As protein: CASSSTGGAPGGEQFF.

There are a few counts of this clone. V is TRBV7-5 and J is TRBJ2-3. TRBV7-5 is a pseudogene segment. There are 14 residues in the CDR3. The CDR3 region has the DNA TGTGCCAGCAGCTTGGTGGGTAACACAGATACGCAGTATTTT. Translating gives CASSLVGNTDTQYF.

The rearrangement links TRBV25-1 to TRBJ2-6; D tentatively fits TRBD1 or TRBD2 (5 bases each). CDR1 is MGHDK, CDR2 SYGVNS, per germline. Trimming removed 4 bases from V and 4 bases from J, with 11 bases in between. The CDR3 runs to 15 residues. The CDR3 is CASSGAGAGANVLTF. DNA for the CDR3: TGTGCCAGCAGTGGGGCCGGGGCAGGGGCCAACGTCCTGACTTTC.

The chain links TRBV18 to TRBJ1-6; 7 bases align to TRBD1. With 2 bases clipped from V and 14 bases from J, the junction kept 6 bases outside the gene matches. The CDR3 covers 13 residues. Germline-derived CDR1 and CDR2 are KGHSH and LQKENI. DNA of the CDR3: TGTGCCAGCTCACCAACTCAACAGGGGTCCCTCCACTTT. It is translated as CASSPTQQGSLHF. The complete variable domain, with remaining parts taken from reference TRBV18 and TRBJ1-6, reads NAGVMQNPRHLVRRRGQEARLRCSPMKGHSHVYWYRQLPEEGLKFMVYLQKENIIDESGMPKERFSAEFPKEGPSILRIQQVVRGDSAAYFCASSPTQQGSLHFGNGTRLTVT.

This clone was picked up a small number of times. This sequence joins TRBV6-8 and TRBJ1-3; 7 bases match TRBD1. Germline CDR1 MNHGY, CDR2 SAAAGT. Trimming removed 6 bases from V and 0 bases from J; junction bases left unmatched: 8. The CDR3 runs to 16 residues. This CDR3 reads CASRRQGISSGNTIYF. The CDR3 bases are TGTGCCAGCAGAAGACAGGGCATCTCCTCTGGAAACACCATATATTTT.

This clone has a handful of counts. CDR3 sequence reads: CASRGRGREKLFF. CDR3 DNA: TGTGCCAGCCGGGGCAGGGGAAGGGAAAAACTGTTTTTT. The chain recombines TRBV6-8 with TRBJ1-4, with a possible D match to TRBD1 (6 bases). Germline V gives CDR1 MNHGY, CDR2 SAAAGT. The CDR3 totals 13 residues. V gave up 8 bases and J gave up 8 bases, with 15 bases separating them.

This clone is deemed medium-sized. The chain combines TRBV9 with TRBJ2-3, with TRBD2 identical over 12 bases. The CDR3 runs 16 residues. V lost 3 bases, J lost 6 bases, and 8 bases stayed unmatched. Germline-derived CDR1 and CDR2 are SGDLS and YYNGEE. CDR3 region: CASSGLAGDLYDTQYF. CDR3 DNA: TGTGCCAGCAGCGGACTAGCGGGGGACCTCTATGATACGCAGTATTTT.

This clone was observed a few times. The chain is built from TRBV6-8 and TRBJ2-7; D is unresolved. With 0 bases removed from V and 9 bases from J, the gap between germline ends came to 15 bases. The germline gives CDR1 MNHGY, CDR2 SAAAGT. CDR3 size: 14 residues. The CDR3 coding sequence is TGTGCCAGCAGTTACTCGGGCCCGGTATCTGGGCAGTACTTC. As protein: CASSYSGPVSGQYF.

The CDR3 nucleotides read TGTGCCAGTAGTATTGGGTTCGGCGCTTTCTTT. Translating it yields CASSIGFGAFF. V gene TRBV19 combines with J gene TRBJ1-1; no clear D gene. V lost 3 bases and J lost 11, with 10 bases in between. CDR1 is LNHDA and CDR2 is SQIVND in the germline V gene (reference sequence). This CDR3 is built from 11 residues.

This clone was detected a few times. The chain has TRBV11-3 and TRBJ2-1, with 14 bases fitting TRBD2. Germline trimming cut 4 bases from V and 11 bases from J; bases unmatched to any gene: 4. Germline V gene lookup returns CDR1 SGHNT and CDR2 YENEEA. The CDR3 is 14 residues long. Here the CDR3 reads CASSSGTSGGQQFF. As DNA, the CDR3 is TGTGCCAGCAGCTCGGGGACTAGCGGGGGACAGCAGTTCTTC.